This TCR beta chain was sequenced in a study of control samples from healthy donors and cancer patients. Profiled with immunoSEQ multiplex PCR; TCRdb holds only in-frame clones, not every one. The sample yields under 200,000 clones, approximately 94% seen once. Sequencing was carried out using PBMCs. This clonotype was obtained from a man aged 60-69 years with colorectal cancer.

CDR3 residues: CASRDREDTGELFF. The CDR3 bases are TGTGCCAGCAGAGACAGGGAGGACACCGGGGAGCTGTTTTTT. The chain recombines TRBV11-3 with TRBJ2-2; perhaps TRBD1 as D (7 bases). CDR3 size: 14 residues. V dropped 6 bases and J dropped 3 bases, with 11 bases sitting between them. Germline V lookup: CDR1 SGHNT, CDR2 YENEEA.